This is a list of T cell receptor beta chains from one sample in a study of blood T cell repertoires in COVID-19. This table comes from immunoSEQ multiplex PCR, and its TCRdb copy is limited to in-frame clones, with some not included. This repertoire shows around 460,000 clones, 70% to 90% found once; its top ten account for 0.8% to 0.85%. The sample comprised peripheral blood. The receptors were sampled from a man between 18 and 29 years old with COVID-19, enrolled during active disease. Both conserved end residues are part of each CDR3. A D gene is named only where the DNA matches it firmly. For some rows the clone size is stated as once, few or many, or as a class when expanded; others skip it.

TRBJ1-1 - - TRBV6-5 CASSFIGQSHTEAFF TGTGCCAGCAGCTTTATAGGACAGTCGCACACTGAAGCTTTCTTT
TRBJ2-7 - - TRBV12-3/TRBV12-4 CASSLHRSYEQYF TGTGCCAGCAGTTTGCACAGATCCTACGAGCAGTACTTC
TRBJ2-1 - TRBD2 TRBV2 CASRERSRLAGYNEQFF TGTGCCAGCAGGGAACGCTCTCGGCTAGCGGGCTACAATGAGCAGTTCTTC
TRBJ1-6 - TRBD1 TRBV7-9 CASSLGTGDSPLHF TGTGCCAGCAGCTTAGGGACAGGGGATTCACCCCTCCACTTT
TRBJ2-3 - - TRBV7-8 CASSLANEFDTQYF TGTGCCAGCAGCTTAGCGAATGAGTTTGATACGCAGTATTTT
TRBJ1-1 - - TRBV6-5 CASSRNYRELQAFF TGTGCCAGCAGTAGAAACTACAGGGAATTGCAGGCTTTCTTT
TRBJ1-1 - - TRBV29-1 CSATGMNTEAFF TGCAGCGCCACAGGCATGAACACTGAAGCTTTCTTT
TRBJ2-3 once - TRBV6-4 CASSARPGTDTQYF TGTGCCAGCAGTGCGAGACCAGGAACAGATACGCAGTATTTT
TRBJ2-1 - TRBD2 TRBV28 CASSRGLEGAGEQFF TGTGCCAGCAGTAGGGGACTAGAAGGGGCGGGTGAGCAGTTCTTC
TRBJ2-7 - TRBD2 TRBV3-1/TRBV3-2 CASSQVSGGPYEQYF TGTGCCAGCAGCCAAGTCTCGGGAGGGCCCTACGAGCAGTACTTC
TRBJ2-1 - TRBD2 TRBV5-1 CASSSRPGLAGGPGEQFF TGCGCCAGCAGCTCTCGGCCGGGACTAGCGGGGGGCCCGGGAGAGCAGTTCTTC
TRBJ2-5 - TRBD2 TRBV11-2 CASSLAGGASQETQYF TGTGCCAGCAGCCTCGCCGGGGGGGCCTCTCAAGAGACCCAGTACTTC
TRBJ1-1 - TRBD1 TRBV11-3 CASSFKGGFYEAFF TGTGCCAGCAGCTTTAAAGGGGGCTTTTATGAAGCTTTCTTT
TRBJ1-1 - - TRBV4-1 CASSQVGGGQTEAFF TGCGCCAGCAGCCAAGTAGGGGGGGGCCAAACTGAAGCTTTCTTT
TRBJ2-7 - TRBD1 TRBV10-3 CAISRDRDRAEQYF TGTGCCATCAGTAGAGACAGGGATCGGGCCGAGCAGTACTTC